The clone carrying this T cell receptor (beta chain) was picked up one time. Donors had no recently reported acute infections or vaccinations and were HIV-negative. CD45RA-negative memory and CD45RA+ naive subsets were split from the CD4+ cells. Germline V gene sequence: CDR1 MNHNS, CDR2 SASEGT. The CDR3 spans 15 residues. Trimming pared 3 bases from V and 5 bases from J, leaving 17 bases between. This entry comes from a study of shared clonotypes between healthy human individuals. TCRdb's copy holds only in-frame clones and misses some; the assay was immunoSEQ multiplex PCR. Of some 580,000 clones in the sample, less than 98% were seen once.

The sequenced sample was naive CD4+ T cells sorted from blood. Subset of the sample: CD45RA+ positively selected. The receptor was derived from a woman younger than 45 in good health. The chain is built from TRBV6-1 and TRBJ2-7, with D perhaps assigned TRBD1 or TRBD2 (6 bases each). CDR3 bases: TGTGCCAGCAGTGACACGAATCGGGGGCCCCACGAGCAGTACTTC. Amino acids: CASSDTNRGPHEQYF.